This is a list of T cell receptor beta chains from one sample in a study of Ad26.COV2.S vaccination and SARS-CoV-2 variants. Method: immunoSEQ multiplex PCR; TCRdb's copy keeps in-frame clones and lacks some. The table includes about 680,000 clones, approximately 88% detected once. The specimen comprised peripheral blood, sampled in a trial of Ad26.COV2.S vaccine versus placebo. The receptors originated from a person aged 18-60 years who received the Ad26.COV2.S COVID-19 vaccine or a placebo. Each CDR3 is given with its conserved first and last residue. D genes are given only for firm matches. Rows give clone size only sometimes, using once, few, many, or a class for an expanded clone.

j_call	v_call	d_call	clone_size	cdr3_nt	cdr3_aa
TRBJ2-2	TRBV4-2	TRBD2	.	TGTGCCAGCAGCCATGCGTTGGGACTAGCTGGGGCCGGGGAGCTGTTTTTT	CASSHALGLAGAGELFF
TRBJ2-3	TRBV3-1/TRBV3-2	.	.	TGTGCCAGCAGCCAAGATCCTCAGGTCTCAACGGCGCAGTATTTT	CASSQDPQVSTAQYF
TRBJ1-2	TRBV5-6	.	.	TGTGCCAGCAGCTTGGAGGCGTCCTATGGCTACACCTTC	CASSLEASYGYTF
TRBJ2-2	TRBV19	.	.	TGTGCCAGTAATCCGGGAACCGGGGAGCTGTTTTTT	CASNPGTGELFF
TRBJ2-7	TRBV30	.	.	TGTGCCTGGAGTCGCGGGTGGAGCTCCTACGAGCAGTACTTC	CAWSRGWSSYEQYF
TRBJ2-7	TRBV6-2/TRBV6-3	.	.	TGTGCCAGCAGTTACGGCCGGCCTCGGGGCTACGAGCAGTACTTC	CASSYGRPRGYEQYF
TRBJ2-7	TRBV10-3	TRBD1	.	TGTGCCATCAGAGAGAGGACAGGGACCGGGGGTTACGAGCAGTACTTC	CAIRERTGTGGYEQYF
TRBJ2-3	TRBV11-2	TRBD1	.	TGTGCCAGCAGAAACCACCGGGACAGGGACACAGATACGCAGTATTTT	CASRNHRDRDTDTQYF
TRBJ1-2	TRBV5-1	.	few	TGCGCCAGCAGCCTGGGAAACAGGGATTCGAACTATGGCTACACCTTC	CASSLGNRDSNYGYTF
TRBJ2-1	TRBV19	.	.	TGTGCCAGTAGTGAATGGACTGCCCGCAATGAGCAGTTCTTC	CASSEWTARNEQFF
TRBJ2-5	TRBV11-2	.	.	TGTGCCAGCAGCCGGTCGCAGGGTATGGAGACCCAGTACTTC	CASSRSQGMETQYF
TRBJ2-7	TRBV24-1	TRBD2	.	TGTGCCACCAGTGATCCTACTAGCGGGAGGCCCTACGAGCAGTACTTC	CATSDPTSGRPYEQYF
TRBJ2-1	TRBV30	.	.	TGTGCCTGGAGCCAAGACAATGAGCAGTTCTTC	CAWSQDNEQFF
TRBJ1-5	TRBV25-1	.	.	TGTGCCAGCAGTGAATCCCGGGACTCGCGGCAGCCCCAGCATTTT	CASSESRDSRQPQHF
TRBJ1-1	TRBV6-5	.	once	TGTGCCAGCAGTTGGGCTTTGGGGGGGAACACTGAAGCTTTCTTT	CASSWALGGNTEAFF
TRBJ1-1	TRBV11-2	.	few	TGTGCCAGCAGCCCCCACACTGAAGCTTTCTTT	CASSPHTEAFF
TRBJ2-1	TRBV20-1	.	once	TGCAGTGCTAGATCGGTCTCTGAGCAGTTCTTC	CSARSVSEQFF
TRBJ2-2	TRBV24-1	.	once	TGTGCCACCAGTGGTCGTACGAACACCGGGGAGCTGTTTTTT	CATSGRTNTGELFF
TRBJ1-2	TRBV18	TRBD1	once	TGTGCCAGCTCGCCCGGGACAGTTAACTATGGCTACACCTTC	CASSPGTVNYGYTF
TRBJ2-1	TRBV27	TRBD2	.	TGTGCCAGCAGTCCCCTAGCGGGGGGCCGCTTTACGAGCTCCTACAATGAGCAGTTCTTC	CASSPLAGGRFTSSYNEQFF
TRBJ1-2	TRBV5-1	.	.	TGCGCCAGCAGCTTGACACCCGGCCCGGACTACTATGGCTACACCTTC	CASSLTPGPDYYGYTF
TRBJ2-7	TRBV5-1	TRBD1	.	TGCGCCAGCAGCCCTCTGGACAGGGACTACGAGCAGTACTTC	CASSPLDRDYEQYF
TRBJ1-6	TRBV14	TRBD1	once	TGTGCCAGCAGCCAACTACAGGGGGCGCGTAATTCACCCCTCCACTTT	CASSQLQGARNSPLHF
TRBJ1-4	TRBV2	TRBD1	.	TGTGCCAGCAGTCTAGACAGGGGAATCGAAAAACTGTTTTTT	CASSLDRGIEKLFF
TRBJ2-2	TRBV7-8	.	.	TGTGCCAGCAGCCACTGGGGCACCGGGGAGCTGTTTTTT	CASSHWGTGELFF
TRBJ2-5	TRBV11-2	TRBD2	.	TGTGCCAGCAGCTTAGGGTACGGCGGGAGAATTCCCCAAGAGACCCAGTACTTC	CASSLGYGGRIPQETQYF
TRBJ2-1	TRBV27	.	.	TGTGCCAGCAGTTTAGAGGACGGGCCCTACAATGAGCAGTTCTTC	CASSLEDGPYNEQFF
TRBJ2-7	TRBV10-3	TRBD2	.	TGTGCCATCACCCCGGGACCTTCAAGGGCTAGCGGGAGTACGAGGGAGCAGTACTTC	CAITPGPSRASGSTREQYF
TRBJ2-7	TRBV4-1	.	.	TGCGCCAGCAGTTACACTCCCTCCTACGAGCAGTACTTC	CASSYTPSYEQYF
TRBJ2-1	TRBV12-3/TRBV12-4	.	once	TGTGCCAGCAAGGCCAGGCTGAGTGAGCAGTTCTTC	CASKARLSEQFF
TRBJ2-7	TRBV7-2	TRBD2	.	TGTGCCAGCAGCTCGCTAGCGGGGTCCTACGAGCAGTACTTC	CASSSLAGSYEQYF
TRBJ2-1	TRBV19	.	.	TGTGCCAGTAGTGGGGCCAGCCAATACAATGAGCAGTTCTTC	CASSGASQYNEQFF
TRBJ2-2	TRBV5-4	.	.	TGTGCCAGCAGCCGCCTCTCCCGGGGAAGGTACCCCGGGGAGCTGTTTTTT	CASSRLSRGRYPGELFF
TRBJ1-1	TRBV19	.	.	TGTGCCAGTAGTGACCGGGACGCCCGTGAAGCTTTCTTT	CASSDRDAREAFF
TRBJ2-2	TRBV24-1	TRBD1	.	TGTGCCACCAGTGAAACCGGGACAGGGAACACCGGGGAGCTGTTTTTT	CATSETGTGNTGELFF
TRBJ1-4	TRBV9	.	.	TGTGCCAGCAGCGTAGAGGGGGGGCGGTTTGAAAAACTGTTTTTT	CASSVEGGRFEKLFF
TRBJ1-2	TRBV15	TRBD1	.	TGTGCCACCAGCAGAGCCTCCGGGACAGGGAACTATGGCTACACCTTC	CATSRASGTGNYGYTF
TRBJ2-5	TRBV29-1	.	.	TGCAGCGTCAGGGGGGACTTTAAAGAGACCCAGTACTTC	CSVRGDFKETQYF
TRBJ2-3	TRBV5-1	.	.	TGCGCCAGCAGCCAAGAGGGTACGCAGTATTTT	CASSQEGTQYF
TRBJ1-4	TRBV5-4	.	.	TGTGCCAGCAGCTCGGTAGGGGACCCTAATGAAAAACTGTTTTTT	CASSSVGDPNEKLFF
TRBJ1-5	TRBV7-9	.	.	TGTGCCAGCAGCTTAGGGGCGGGGGGCTGGCAGCCCCAGCATTTT	CASSLGAGGWQPQHF
TRBJ2-4	TRBV2	.	.	TGTGCCAGCAGTGACCCACGTGAGGGGCCGAGGAACATTCAGTACTTC	CASSDPREGPRNIQYF
TRBJ2-5	TRBV4-2	.	.	TGTGCCAGCAGCCAAGGGCCTCAAGAGACCCAGTACTTC	CASSQGPQETQYF
TRBJ2-3	TRBV19	.	.	TGTGCCAGTAGCCCACGGCTCACAGATACGCAGTATTTT	CASSPRLTDTQYF
TRBJ2-7	TRBV7-6	TRBD2	.	TGTGCCAGCAGCCAGGGACTAGCGGGGGGTTACGAGCAGTACTTC	CASSQGLAGGYEQYF